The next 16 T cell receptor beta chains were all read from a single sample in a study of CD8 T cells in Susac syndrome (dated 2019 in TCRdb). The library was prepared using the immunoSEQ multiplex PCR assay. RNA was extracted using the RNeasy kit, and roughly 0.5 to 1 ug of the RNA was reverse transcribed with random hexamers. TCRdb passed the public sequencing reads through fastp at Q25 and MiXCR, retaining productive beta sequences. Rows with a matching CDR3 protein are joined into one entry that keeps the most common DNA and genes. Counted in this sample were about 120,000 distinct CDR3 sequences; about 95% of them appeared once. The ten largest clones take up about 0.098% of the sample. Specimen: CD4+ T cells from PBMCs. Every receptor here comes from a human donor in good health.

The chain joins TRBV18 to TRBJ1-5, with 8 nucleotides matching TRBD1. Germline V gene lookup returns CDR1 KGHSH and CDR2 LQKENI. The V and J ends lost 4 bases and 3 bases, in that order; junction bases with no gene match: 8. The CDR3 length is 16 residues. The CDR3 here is CASSLQGAGDNQPQHF. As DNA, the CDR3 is TGTGCCAGCTCACTCCAGGGGGCTGGAGACAATCAGCCCCAGCATTTT.

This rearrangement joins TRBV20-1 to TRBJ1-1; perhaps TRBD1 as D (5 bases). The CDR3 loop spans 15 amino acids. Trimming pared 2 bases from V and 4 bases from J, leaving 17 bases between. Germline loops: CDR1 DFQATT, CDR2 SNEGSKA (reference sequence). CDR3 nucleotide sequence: TGCAGTGCTAGACCTGGGGGGGGAAGAGGCACTGAAGCTTTCTTT. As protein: CSARPGGGRGTEAFF.

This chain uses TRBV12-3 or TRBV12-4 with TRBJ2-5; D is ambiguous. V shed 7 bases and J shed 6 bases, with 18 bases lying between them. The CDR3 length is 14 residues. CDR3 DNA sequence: TGTGCCAGCACCTGGGAATCGCTGGGGAAGACCCAGTACTTC. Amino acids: CASTWESLGKTQYF.

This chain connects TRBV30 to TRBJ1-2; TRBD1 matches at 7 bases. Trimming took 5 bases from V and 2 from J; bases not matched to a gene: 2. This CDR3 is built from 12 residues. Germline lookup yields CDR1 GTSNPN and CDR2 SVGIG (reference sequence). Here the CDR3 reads CAWQDRNYGYTF. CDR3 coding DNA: TGTGCCTGGCAGGACAGGAACTATGGCTACACCTTC.

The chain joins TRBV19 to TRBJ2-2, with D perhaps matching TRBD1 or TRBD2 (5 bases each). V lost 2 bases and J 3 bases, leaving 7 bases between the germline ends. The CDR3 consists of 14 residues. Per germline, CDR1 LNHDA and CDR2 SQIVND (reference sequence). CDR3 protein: CASSILGDTGELFF. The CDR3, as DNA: TGTGCCAGTAGTATATTGGGGGACACCGGGGAGCTGTTTTTT.

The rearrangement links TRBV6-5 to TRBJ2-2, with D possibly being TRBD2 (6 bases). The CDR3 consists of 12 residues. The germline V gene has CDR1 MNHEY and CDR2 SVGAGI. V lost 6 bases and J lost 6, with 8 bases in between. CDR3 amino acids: CASSRESGELFF. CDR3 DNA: TGTGCCAGCAGCCGGGAGTCCGGGGAGCTGTTTTTT.

The CDR3 here is CASSQDFLGEGWNEQFF. Written as DNA, the CDR3 is TGTGCCAGCAGCCAAGATTTTCTAGGGGAGGGCTGGAATGAGCAGTTCTTC. The chain carries TRBV4-2 and TRBJ2-1, with TRBD2 matching 7 bases. The V and J ends lost 0 bases and 7 bases, in that order; junction bases with no gene match: 12. The CDR3 contains 17 residues. Germline V gene lookup returns CDR1 LGHNA and CDR2 YNFKEQ.

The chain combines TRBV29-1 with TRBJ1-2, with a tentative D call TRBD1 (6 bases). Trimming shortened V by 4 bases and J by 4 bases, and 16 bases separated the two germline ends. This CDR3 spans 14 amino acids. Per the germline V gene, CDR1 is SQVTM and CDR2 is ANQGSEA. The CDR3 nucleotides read TGCAGCGTTGCCCCTCGTCAGGGGTTCTATGGCTACACCTTC. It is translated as CSVAPRQGFYGYTF.

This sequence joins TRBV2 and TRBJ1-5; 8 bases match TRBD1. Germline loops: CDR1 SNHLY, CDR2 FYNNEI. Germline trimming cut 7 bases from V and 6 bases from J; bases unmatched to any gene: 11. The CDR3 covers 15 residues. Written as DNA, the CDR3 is TGTGCCAGCATTGGAGCAGGGGGCCGGGGTCAGCCCCAGCATTTT. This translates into CASIGAGGRGQPQHF. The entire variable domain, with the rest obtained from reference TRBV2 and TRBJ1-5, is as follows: EPEVTQTPSHQVTQMGQEVILRCVPISNHLYFYWYRQILGQKVEFLVSFYNNEISEKSEIFDDQFSVERPDGSNFTLKIRSTKLEDSAMYFCASIGAGGRGQPQHFGDGTRLSIL.

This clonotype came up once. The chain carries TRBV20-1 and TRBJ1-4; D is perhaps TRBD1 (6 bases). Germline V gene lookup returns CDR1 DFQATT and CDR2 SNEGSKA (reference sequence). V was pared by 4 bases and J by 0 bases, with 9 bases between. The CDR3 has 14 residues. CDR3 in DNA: TGCAGTGCTACTGACAGGTCAACTAATGAAAAACTGTTTTTT. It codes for CSATDRSTNEKLFF.

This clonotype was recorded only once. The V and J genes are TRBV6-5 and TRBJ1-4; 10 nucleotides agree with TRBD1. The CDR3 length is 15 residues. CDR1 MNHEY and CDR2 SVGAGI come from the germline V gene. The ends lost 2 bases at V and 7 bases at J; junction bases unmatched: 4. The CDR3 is CASSYVWDRGEKLFF. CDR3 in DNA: TGTGCCAGCAGTTACGTTTGGGACAGGGGTGAAAAACTGTTTTTT.

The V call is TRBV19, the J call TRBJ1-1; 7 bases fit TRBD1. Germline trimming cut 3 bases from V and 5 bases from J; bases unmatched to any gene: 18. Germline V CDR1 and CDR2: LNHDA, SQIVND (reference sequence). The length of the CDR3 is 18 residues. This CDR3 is CASSIMWGQTRTMTEAFF. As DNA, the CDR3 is TGTGCCAGTAGTATCATGTGGGGACAGACACGAACAATGACTGAAGCTTTCTTT.

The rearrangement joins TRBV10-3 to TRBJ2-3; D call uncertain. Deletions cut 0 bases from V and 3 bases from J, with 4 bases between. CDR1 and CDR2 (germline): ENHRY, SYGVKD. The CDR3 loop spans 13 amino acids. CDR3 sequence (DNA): TGTGCCATCAGTGAGTCTGGAACAGATACGCAGTATTTT. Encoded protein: CAISESGTDTQYF.

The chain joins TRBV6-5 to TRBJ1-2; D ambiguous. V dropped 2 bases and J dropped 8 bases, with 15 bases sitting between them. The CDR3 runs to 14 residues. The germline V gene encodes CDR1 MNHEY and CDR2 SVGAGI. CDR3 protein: CASSYGRNLGGYTF. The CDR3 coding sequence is TGTGCCAGCAGTTACGGCAGGAACTTGGGCGGCTACACCTTC.

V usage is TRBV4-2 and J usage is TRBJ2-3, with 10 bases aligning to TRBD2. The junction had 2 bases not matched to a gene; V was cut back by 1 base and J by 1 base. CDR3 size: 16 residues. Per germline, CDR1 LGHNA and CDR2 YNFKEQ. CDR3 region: CASSQAGTSGTDTQYF. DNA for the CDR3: TGTGCCAGCAGCCAAGCCGGGACTAGCGGCACAGATACGCAGTATTTT.

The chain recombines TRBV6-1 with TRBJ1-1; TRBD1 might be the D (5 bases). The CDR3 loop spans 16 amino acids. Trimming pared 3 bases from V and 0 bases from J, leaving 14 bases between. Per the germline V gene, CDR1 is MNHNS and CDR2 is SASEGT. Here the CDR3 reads CASSDPGRVLNTEAFF. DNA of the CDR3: TGTGCCAGCAGTGACCCAGGCAGGGTTTTGAACACTGAAGCTTTCTTT.